This is a list of T cell receptor beta chains from one sample in a study of OX40 agonist ivuxolimab in advanced cancers. Only in-frame clones appear in the TCRdb table, and some are missing; sequencing was by immunoSEQ multiplex PCR. The data hold some 52,000 clones, with roughly 94% observed a single time. The input for sequencing was CD4+ or CD8+ T cells sorted from blood, taken in a trial of the OX40 agonist ivuxolimab. The receptors stem from an adult with an advanced solid tumor such as melanoma, head and neck, liver or kidney cancer. Both conserved end residues are part of each CDR3. The D gene is left open where the match is weak. Only part of the rows carry a size: once, few, many, or a class if the clone is expanded.

CDR3nt | CDR3aa | abundance | d_gene | j_gene | v_gene
TGTGCCAGCAGCCAAAACAGGGGCACTGAAGCTTTCTTT | CASSQNRGTEAFF | . | TRBD1 | TRBJ1-1 | TRBV5-4
TGTGCCAGCAGCTTCGAACCTAGCACCTACGAGCAGTACTTC | CASSFEPSTYEQYF | . | . | TRBJ2-7 | TRBV7-2
TGTGCCAGCAGTCGACCGGGGACCAGCTCCTACGAGCAGTACTTC | CASSRPGTSSYEQYF | . | . | TRBJ2-7 | TRBV27
TGTGCCAGCAGCTCACCGGACGGTAGCACAGATACGCAGTATTTT | CASSSPDGSTDTQYF | . | . | TRBJ2-3 | TRBV7-9
TGCGCCAGCCTGGGCGGGACAGGGGCCGGGGAGCTGTTTTTT | CASLGGTGAGELFF | . | TRBD1 | TRBJ2-2 | TRBV10-2
TGTGCCAGCAGCGAACTAGCGGGAGGTCACAATGAGCAGTTCTTC | CASSELAGGHNEQFF | once | TRBD2 | TRBJ2-1 | TRBV25-1
TGTGCCAGCACCGGAAGGGCCTCCCTCGGCGAGCAGTACTTC | CASTGRASLGEQYF | . | . | TRBJ2-7 | TRBV27
TGTGCCAGCAGGTGGGGCGGGACCTACAATGAGCAGTTCTTC | CASRWGGTYNEQFF | . | . | TRBJ2-1 | TRBV27
TGTGCCAGCAGCGGTGGTCGCCCCGAGCAGTACTTC | CASSGGRPEQYF | . | . | TRBJ2-7 | TRBV7-9
TGTGCCATCAGTGTGTCGGCAGGGGAGACTGAAGCTTTCTTT | CAISVSAGETEAFF | . | . | TRBJ1-1 | TRBV10-3
TGTGCCAGCTCCCGGGGGCTAGCGGGAGGACAGGGCGAGCAGTACTTC | CASSRGLAGGQGEQYF | . | TRBD2 | TRBJ2-7 | TRBV4-2
TGTGCCAGCAGCCAAGGTGCTAGCGGGAAGACAGATACGCAGTATTTT | CASSQGASGKTDTQYF | . | TRBD2 | TRBJ2-3 | TRBV14
TGCGCCAGCAGCCAATCCTCGTCCACAGATACGCAGTATTTT | CASSQSSSTDTQYF | . | . | TRBJ2-3 | TRBV4-3
TGTGCCAGCAGTCGACTTACAGGGGGGGGAGTTTGGGAGCTGTTTTTT | CASSRLTGGGVWELFF | . | . | TRBJ2-2 | TRBV5-4
TGTGCCAGCAGCGTAACGGGAGGGGCTAGCGGGCCGGACGATACGCAGTATTTT | CASSVTGGASGPDDTQYF | . | TRBD2 | TRBJ2-3 | TRBV9
TGTGCCAGCAGTTTAGGGACAGAATCCGATAGGCAGTACTTC | CASSLGTESDRQYF | . | TRBD1 | TRBJ2-7 | TRBV27
TGTGCCAGCAGTTCCCGGGACAGTGGAGGGACCCAGTACTTC | CASSSRDSGGTQYF | . | TRBD1 | TRBJ2-5 | TRBV28
TGTGCCAGCAGATGGAGTCTCGATAGCAATCAGCCCCAGCATTTT | CASRWSLDSNQPQHF | . | . | TRBJ1-5 | TRBV6-5
TGCAGCGTCGGGTCTCCGGAGACTAGGGCCCACGAGCAGTACTTC | CSVGSPETRAHEQYF | . | . | TRBJ2-7 | TRBV29-1
TGTGCCAGCAGCTTCGAGGGAGTGCCTATGGATGAGCAGTTCTTC | CASSFEGVPMDEQFF | . | . | TRBJ2-1 | TRBV7-2
TGTGCCAGCAGTTACTCTGTTAGCGGAGCCTACAATGAGCAGTTCTTC | CASSYSVSGAYNEQFF | . | . | TRBJ2-1 | TRBV6-5
TGTGCCAGCTCGCCCGACTACGAGCAGTACTTC | CASSPDYEQYF | . | . | TRBJ2-7 | TRBV18
TGTGCCAGCAGTGTGACAGGGACCTACGAGCAGTACTTC | CASSVTGTYEQYF | . | TRBD1 | TRBJ2-7 | TRBV27
TGTGCCAGCAGTTCCCACTGGGGCGAAAAGGCAGATACGCAGTATTTT | CASSSHWGEKADTQYF | . | . | TRBJ2-3 | TRBV27
TGCGCCAGCAGCCAAGTCGAGGTAGCGGGGGCAGGGGAGCAGTACTTC | CASSQVEVAGAGEQYF | . | TRBD2 | TRBJ2-7 | TRBV4-1
TGTGCCAGCAGGAGGTGGCTCACAGATACGCAGTATTTT | CASRRWLTDTQYF | . | . | TRBJ2-3 | TRBV2
TGTGCCAGCAGTCCCTCCGACACCGGGGAGCTGTTTTTT | CASSPSDTGELFF | . | . | TRBJ2-2 | TRBV6-5
TGTGCCAGCGAACCTTTTGGCCAGGCTAGCTCTGGGGCCAACATCCTGACTTTC | CASEPFGQASSGANILTF | . | . | TRBJ2-6 | TRBV13
TGCGCCAGCAGCCAAGTTTCAGGGGTTCCCTACGAGCAGTACTTC | CASSQVSGVPYEQYF | . | . | TRBJ2-7 | TRBV4-1
TGTGCCAGTAGTATACGGGCCGCCTTTAATCAGCCCCAGCATTTT | CASSIRAAFNQPQHF | . | . | TRBJ1-5 | TRBV19
TGTGCCAGTAGTACGACCCTAGCGGGAGGTGGCTACGAGCAGTACTTC | CASSTTLAGGGYEQYF | . | TRBD2 | TRBJ2-7 | TRBV19
TGTGCCAGCAGCGTCGACAGTTACTACGAGCAGTACTTC | CASSVDSYYEQYF | . | . | TRBJ2-7 | TRBV9
TGTGCTAGTGGTTTTAGTCTAATTGGGATTGGCGGGGAGCTGTTTTTT | CASGFSLIGIGGELFF | once | . | TRBJ2-2 | TRBV12-5
TGTGCCAGCAGCTTCTCGGCATCCACCAATCAGCCCCAGCATTTT | CASSFSASTNQPQHF | . | . | TRBJ1-5 | TRBV5-6
TGTGCCAGCAAAGAAGAGGGACAGGGTTCCTACAATGAGCAGTTCTTC | CASKEEGQGSYNEQFF | . | TRBD1 | TRBJ2-1 | TRBV28
TGTGCCAGCAGTGGACACTGGACATTAGCGGGAGTTCACAATGAGCAGTTCTTC | CASSGHWTLAGVHNEQFF | . | TRBD2 | TRBJ2-1 | TRBV2
TGTGCCAGCAGTGCCACGGGTCCGGACAATGAGCAGTTCTTC | CASSATGPDNEQFF | . | . | TRBJ2-1 | TRBV2
TGTGCCAGCAGTTTATCGGTAGGGCAGTCCGAAGCTTTCTTT | CASSLSVGQSEAFF | . | . | TRBJ1-1 | TRBV27
TGCGCCAGCAGCCAAGGAGTGGGAGACTATGAGCAGTTCTTC | CASSQGVGDYEQFF | once | . | TRBJ2-1 | TRBV4-1
TGTGCCAGCAGTGATCCCGCCGATGAAAGGGACAGGTGCTACGAGCAGTACTTC | CASSDPADERDRCYEQYF | . | TRBD1 | TRBJ2-7 | TRBV25-1
TGTGCCAGCAGCGTGGGACAGGGACACAATCAGCCCCAGCATTTT | CASSVGQGHNQPQHF | few | TRBD1 | TRBJ1-5 | TRBV9
TGTGCCAGCAGGGGGGGACAGGGGTCCTACGAGCAGTACTTC | CASRGGQGSYEQYF | . | TRBD1 | TRBJ2-7 | TRBV5-6
TGTGCCACCAGCTACCGGGACAGGGTTTACAATGAGCAGTTCTTC | CATSYRDRVYNEQFF | . | TRBD1 | TRBJ2-1 | TRBV15
TGTGCCAGCAGCCCCGGGATAAGTTATGGCTACACCTTC | CASSPGISYGYTF | . | . | TRBJ1-2 | TRBV14
TGTGCCAGCAGTTACTCGAAATGGGGAGGAGCCGGGGAGCTGTTTTTT | CASSYSKWGGAGELFF | . | . | TRBJ2-2 | TRBV6-5
TGTGCCAGCAGCCATCCCTCTACGGGGGAGCTGTTTTTT | CASSHPSTGELFF | . | . | TRBJ2-2 | TRBV4-2
TGTGCCAGCAGTCCACAGGACAGCTACGAGCAGTACTTC | CASSPQDSYEQYF | few | . | TRBJ2-7 | TRBV28
TGTGCCAGCAGCCACTCGGACAGCCCCTACGAGCAGTACTTC | CASSHSDSPYEQYF | . | . | TRBJ2-7 | TRBV4-2
TGTGCCAGTAGTATAGATCACACCTTCACTGAAGCTTTCTTT | CASSIDHTFTEAFF | . | . | TRBJ1-1 | TRBV19
TGTGCCAGCAGCTTGGGGCTAGCGGGACACACAGATACGCAGTATTTT | CASSLGLAGHTDTQYF | . | TRBD2 | TRBJ2-3 | TRBV5-4
TGTGCCACCAAACGACAGGACTCCTACGAGCAGTACTTC | CATKRQDSYEQYF | once | . | TRBJ2-7 | TRBV15
TGCGCCAGCAGCCGGGACAGGGATCAGCCCCAGCATTTT | CASSRDRDQPQHF | . | TRBD1 | TRBJ1-5 | TRBV10-2
TGTGCCAGCAGTCCCTACCATTACTTAGACAGGGAGAGACACACTGAAGCTTTCTTT | CASSPYHYLDRERHTEAFF | . | TRBD1 | TRBJ1-1 | TRBV28
TGTGCCATCAGCGACCCGGGGCAGCTCTCTGGAAACACCATATATTTT | CAISDPGQLSGNTIYF | . | . | TRBJ1-3 | TRBV10-3
TGTGCCAGCAGCGGACTAGGAAGCTACAATGAGCAGTTCTTC | CASSGLGSYNEQFF | . | TRBD2 | TRBJ2-1 | TRBV2
TGTGCCAGCAACCCGACTAGCCCGCAGGAAGCCTACAATGAGCAGTTCTTC | CASNPTSPQEAYNEQFF | . | TRBD2 | TRBJ2-1 | TRBV6-4